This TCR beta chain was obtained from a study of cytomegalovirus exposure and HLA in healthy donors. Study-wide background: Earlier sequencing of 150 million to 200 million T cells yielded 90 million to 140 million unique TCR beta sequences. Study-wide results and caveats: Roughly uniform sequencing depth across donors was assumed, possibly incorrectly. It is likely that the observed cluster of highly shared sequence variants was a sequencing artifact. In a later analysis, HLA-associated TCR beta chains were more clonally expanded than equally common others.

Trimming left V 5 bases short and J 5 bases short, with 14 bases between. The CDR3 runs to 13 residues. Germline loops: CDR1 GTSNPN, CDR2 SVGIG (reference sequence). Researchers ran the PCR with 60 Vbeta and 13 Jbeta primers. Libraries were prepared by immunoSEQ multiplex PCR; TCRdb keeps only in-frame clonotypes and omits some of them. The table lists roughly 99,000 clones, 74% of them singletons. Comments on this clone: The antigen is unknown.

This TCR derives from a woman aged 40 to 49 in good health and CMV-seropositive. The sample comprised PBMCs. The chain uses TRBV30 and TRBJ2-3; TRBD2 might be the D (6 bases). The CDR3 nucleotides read TGTGCCTGGGGACGACTGGGGGGAGATACGCAGTATTTT. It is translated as CAWGRLGGDTQYF.